This is a list of T cell receptor beta chains from one sample in a study of T cells after yellow fever vaccination. From the 5' RACE reads, TCRdb called clonotypes with MiXCR, one entry per CDR3 protein. This sample has 110,000 or so distinct CDR3 sequences; roughly 7.9% occur once, and the top ten carry 2.7%. The source material was CD4+ T cells sorted from PBMCs, sampled approximately 40 days after the first yellow fever vaccination. The receptors here all came from a man between 18 and 29 years old who received the YFV17D yellow fever vaccine. CDR3s include the opening cysteine and the closing phenylalanine or tryptophan. A D gene is named only where the DNA matches it firmly. The listing skips clone size in some rows; elsewhere it reads once, few, many or a size class.

TRBJ1-5 | many | - | TRBV9 | CASSKGRDYNQPQHF | TGTGCCAGCAGCAAGGGCCGGGACTACAATCAGCCCCAGCATTTT
TRBJ1-5 | many | - | TRBV20-1 | CSARELAGQPQHF | TGCAGTGCTAGAGAACTTGCAGGGCAGCCCCAGCATTTT
TRBJ1-4 | many | - | TRBV7-2 | CASSLRDEKLFF | TGTGCCAGCAGCTTACGGGACGAAAAACTGTTTTTT
TRBJ2-3 | many | - | TRBV4-2 | CASSPTGQGVSTDTQYF | TGTGCCAGCAGCCCAACGGGGCAGGGAGTTTCGACAGATACGCAGTATTTT
TRBJ1-4 | many | - | TRBV5-1 | CASSLGDRESEKLFF | TGCGCCAGCAGCTTGGGCGACAGAGAGAGTGAAAAACTGTTTTTT
TRBJ1-3 | many | - | TRBV7-9 | CASSLAERGSGNTIYF | TGTGCCAGCAGCTTAGCCGAACGAGGCTCTGGAAACACCATATATTTT
TRBJ2-1 | many | - | TRBV12-3/TRBV12-4 | CASSLGPGNNEQFF | TGTGCCAGCAGTTTAGGCCCAGGGAACAATGAGCAGTTCTTC
TRBJ2-4 | many | - | TRBV5-4 | CASSPVKGTTKNIQYF | TGTGCCAGCAGCCCCGTCAAGGGAACGACCAAAAACATTCAGTACTTC
TRBJ2-5 | many | - | TRBV7-9 | CASRPAGETQYF | TGTGCCAGCAGGCCTGCGGGGGAGACCCAGTACTTC
TRBJ1-2 | few | - | TRBV28 | CASRSGAGYYGYTF | TGTGCCAGCAGGTCAGGAGCGGGCTACTATGGCTACACCTTC
TRBJ2-3 | many | - | TRBV3-1 | CASSPPPAKRQSGDTQYF | TGTGCCAGCAGCCCACCGCCGGCTAAGCGACAATCCGGAGATACGCAGTATTTT
TRBJ2-2 | many | TRBD2 | TRBV29-1 | CSVYALGGLTGELFF | TGCAGCGTTTACGCTCTCGGGGGGTTGACCGGGGAGCTGTTTTTT
TRBJ1-1 | few | - | TRBV4-3 | CASSQIAGGPEAFF | TGCGCCAGCAGCCAAATCGCCGGCGGCCCTGAAGCTTTCTTT
TRBJ2-4 | many | TRBD1 | TRBV29-1 | CSAVGQGGNIQYF | TGCAGCGCCGTAGGACAGGGCGGAAACATTCAGTACTTC
TRBJ2-7 | many | - | TRBV20-1 | CSARVAAAGEQYF | TGCAGTGCTAGGGTAGCAGCCGCGGGAGAGCAGTACTTC
TRBJ1-1 | many | TRBD1 | TRBV3-1 | CASSQGGQGGRAFF | TGTGCCAGCAGCCAGGGGGGACAGGGGGGGAGAGCTTTCTTT
TRBJ2-1 | - | - | TRBV6-2/TRBV6-3 | CASLIGPYNEQFF | TGTGCCAGTCTTATTGGACCCTACAATGAGCAGTTCTTC
TRBJ2-1 | many | - | TRBV4-3 | CASSQVTRGNEQFF | TGCGCCAGCAGCCAAGTGACTAGGGGGAATGAGCAGTTCTTC
TRBJ2-3 | - | TRBD1 | TRBV29-1 | CSVTHPDRGVTDTQYF | TGCAGCGTCACCCACCCTGACAGGGGGGTAACAGATACGCAGTATTTT
TRBJ1-2 | many | TRBD1 | TRBV4-1 | CASSQEGQGGWHRYGYTF | TGCGCCAGCAGCCAAGAGGGACAGGGGGGTTGGCACCGCTATGGCTACACCTTC
TRBJ2-7 | few | - | TRBV20-1 | CSAEEGLNGNEQYF | TGCAGTGCCGAGGAGGGGCTAAATGGCAACGAGCAGTACTTC
TRBJ1-2 | many | TRBD1 | TRBV20-1 | CSAIDRVIGGYTF | TGCAGTGCCATTGACAGGGTTATAGGTGGCTACACCTTC
TRBJ2-5 | - | TRBD2 | TRBV18 | CASSLSSGGTSRETQYF | TGTGCCAGCTCCCTATCCAGCGGGGGCACCTCCAGAGAGACCCAGTACTTC
TRBJ2-3 | many | - | TRBV20-1 | CSASSTGAGAQYF | TGCAGTGCTAGCTCGACGGGAGCCGGGGCTCAGTATTTT
TRBJ1-5 | - | TRBD1 | TRBV20-1 | CSARAGTGIQPQHF | TGCAGTGCCAGGGCCGGGACAGGGATTCAGCCCCAGCATTTT
TRBJ2-1 | many | - | TRBV10-1 | CASRQTQGSDEQFF | TGCGCCAGCAGACAAACCCAGGGAAGCGATGAGCAGTTCTTC